A selection of T cell receptor beta chains follows, all from one sample in a study of cytomegalovirus exposure and HLA in healthy donors. TCRdb's copy holds only in-frame clones and misses some; the assay was immunoSEQ multiplex PCR. This table has more than 300,000 clones, more than 80% appearing once. The specimen sequenced was PBMCs. The receptors here all came from a woman younger than 30 in good health and CMV-seronegative. Both conserved end residues are part of each CDR3. The D gene is left open where the match is weak. Clone size is stated in some rows and not others, as once, few, many or a class when expanded.

size,D,V,length,J,CDR3,DNA
NA,TRBD1,TRBV5-8,18,TRBJ2-7,CASSSPGQGNGFEYEQYF,TGTGCCAGCAGCTCCCCGGGACAGGGGAACGGATTTGAATACGAGCAGTACTTC
NA,TRBD1,TRBV27,16,TRBJ1-1,CASSFGPGQGNTEAFF,TGTGCCAGCAGTTTTGGGCCGGGACAGGGGAACACTGAAGCTTTCTTT
NA,TRBD1,TRBV6-5,15,TRBJ2-7,CASSPRQGDAYEQYF,TGTGCCAGCAGTCCCCGACAGGGGGACGCCTACGAGCAGTACTTC
NA,NA,TRBV5-1,13,TRBJ1-1,CASRFKSYLEAFF,TGCGCCAGCAGATTTAAGTCCTACCTAGAAGCTTTCTTT
NA,TRBD1,TRBV9,15,TRBJ1-4,CASSPRQGGYEKLFF,TGTGCCAGCAGCCCACGACAGGGGGGGTATGAAAAACTGTTTTTT
NA,NA,TRBV19,14,TRBJ2-2,CASSLRQSTGELFF,TGTGCCAGTAGTCTCAGACAGAGCACCGGGGAGCTGTTTTTT
NA,TRBD1,TRBV6-5,14,TRBJ1-4,CASRQQGLEEKLFF,TGTGCCAGCAGACAACAGGGGTTAGAGGAAAAACTGTTTTTT
few,NA,TRBV6-5,11,TRBJ1-5,CASGGPQPQHF,TGTGCCAGCGGGGGCCCTCAGCCCCAGCATTTT
NA,NA,TRBV6-1,15,TRBJ2-6,CASTEAGAGANVLTF,TGTGCCAGCACCGAGGCAGGGGCTGGGGCCAACGTCCTGACTTTC
NA,NA,TRBV7-3,15,TRBJ1-2,CASSSQGDRNYGYTF,TGTGCCAGCAGCTCCCAGGGTGATAGGAACTATGGCTACACCTTC
NA,NA,TRBV14,16,TRBJ1-2,CASRGYVGQDNYGYTF,TGTGCCAGCAGGGGATATGTGGGACAAGATAACTATGGCTACACCTTC
once,TRBD1,TRBV2,15,TRBJ1-1,CASRDFIQGVDEAFF,TGTGCCAGCAGGGACTTTATCCAGGGGGTTGATGAAGCTTTCTTT
many,TRBD2,TRBV7-3,13,TRBJ2-1,CASRGTSADEQFF,TGTGCCAGCAGAGGGACTAGCGCCGATGAGCAGTTCTTC
NA,NA,TRBV15,13,TRBJ1-2,CATSTIFGVDDTF,TGTGCCACCAGCACCATTTTCGGGGTGGATGACACCTTC
NA,NA,TRBV5-1,16,TRBJ2-3,CASSIGLDLSTDTQYF,TGCGCCAGCAGCATTGGACTCGATCTTAGCACAGATACGCAGTATTTT
NA,TRBD1,TRBV2,15,TRBJ2-3,CASRSRDRGTDTQYF,TGTGCCAGCAGAAGCCGGGACAGGGGGACAGATACGCAGTATTTT
NA,NA,TRBV29-1,10,TRBJ2-4,CSVGSGIQYF,TGCAGCGTTGGGTCAGGCATTCAGTACTTC
many,NA,TRBV28,16,TRBJ1-2,CASSSPGTAPYNGYTF,TGTGCCAGCAGTTCGCCCGGGACTGCCCCCTATAATGGCTACACCTTC
many,NA,TRBV7-9,16,TRBJ1-3,CASSLGTDFSGNTIYF,TGTGCCAGCAGCCTAGGGACGGACTTCTCTGGAAACACCATATATTTT
once,NA,TRBV19,12,TRBJ1-1,CASSITSTEAFF,TGTGCCAGTAGTATCACCAGCACTGAAGCTTTCTTT
NA,NA,TRBV9,16,TRBJ1-1,CASSVAPSGMNTEAFF,TGTGCCAGCAGCGTAGCCCCCTCAGGGATGAACACTGAAGCTTTCTTT
NA,NA,TRBV6-5,15,TRBJ2-7,CASSYAAGLDYEQYF,TGTGCCAGCAGTTACGCGGCGGGACTGGACTACGAGCAGTACTTC
NA,TRBD2,TRBV19,14,TRBJ2-7,CASSAPGLTYEQYF,TGTGCCAGTAGTGCGCCGGGACTAACGTACGAGCAGTACTTC
once,TRBD2,TRBV2,15,TRBJ2-5,CASSGLAGGRETQYF,TGTGCCAGCAGTGGCCTAGCGGGAGGCCGGGAGACCCAGTACTTC
NA,NA,TRBV9,14,TRBJ2-5,CASSSGQGGETQYF,TGTGCCAGCAGCTCCGGACAGGGAGGGGAGACCCAGTACTTC
NA,NA,TRBV28,16,TRBJ2-7,CASTSLGVGGGDEQYF,TGTGCCAGCACTAGTTTAGGCGTGGGAGGAGGCGACGAGCAGTACTTC
NA,TRBD2,TRBV6-6,16,TRBJ2-3,CASSRTSDPSPDTQYF,TGTGCCAGCAGCCGTACTAGCGACCCATCCCCAGATACGCAGTATTTT
NA,NA,TRBV11-2,17,TRBJ2-7,CASSLDLHREGSYEQYF,TGTGCCAGCAGCTTAGATCTTCACAGGGAAGGGTCCTACGAGCAGTACTTC
NA,NA,TRBV7-6,15,TRBJ1-4,CASSLGRGTNEKLFF,TGTGCCAGCAGCTTAGGCAGGGGAACTAATGAAAAACTGTTTTTT
NA,TRBD1,TRBV5-1,15,TRBJ2-7,CASSGGTGGRSEQYF,TGCGCCAGCAGCGGAGGGACAGGGGGCCGGAGCGAGCAGTACTTC
NA,TRBD2,TRBV29-1,13,TRBJ2-2,CSVVAGGTGELFF,TGCAGCGTTGTCGCGGGAGGCACCGGGGAGCTGTTTTTT
NA,TRBD2,TRBV5-1,15,TRBJ2-7,CASNPSGSGSYEQYF,TGCGCCAGCAATCCCTCGGGTAGCGGGAGTTACGAGCAGTACTTC
NA,NA,TRBV7-3,14,TRBJ2-2,CASSVHRNTGELFF,TGTGCCAGCAGCGTTCATAGAAACACCGGGGAGCTGTTTTTT
NA,NA,TRBV6-5,14,TRBJ2-7,CASRTEGLSYEQYF,TGTGCCAGCAGAACAGAGGGCCTCTCCTACGAGCAGTACTTC
NA,NA,TRBV28,14,TRBJ1-1,CASTNRGLNTEAFF,TGTGCCAGCACAAACAGAGGGCTGAACACTGAAGCTTTCTTT
once,TRBD1,TRBV7-8,17,TRBJ1-5,CASSLSPGQGSNQPQHF,TGTGCCAGCAGCTTAAGCCCGGGACAGGGGAGCAATCAGCCCCAGCATTTT
NA,NA,TRBV2,13,TRBJ2-3,CATRGGVLDTQYF,TGTGCCACAAGAGGGGGGGTCTTGGATACGCAGTATTTT
once,TRBD2,TRBV6-5,14,TRBJ2-5,CASRTSGSQETQYF,TGTGCCAGCAGGACTAGCGGGAGCCAAGAGACCCAGTACTTC
NA,NA,TRBV7-8,16,TRBJ2-7,CASSLLPYGATYEQYF,TGTGCCAGCAGCCTCCTCCCCTATGGAGCTACCTACGAGCAGTACTTC
few,TRBD1,TRBV4-2,15,TRBJ2-7,CASSQDPGQGYEQYF,TGTGCCAGCAGCCAAGACCCGGGACAGGGTTACGAGCAGTACTTC
few,TRBD2,TRBV5-6,15,TRBJ2-7,CASSLGTSGTYEQYF,TGTGCCAGCAGCTTAGGGACTAGCGGGACCTACGAGCAGTACTTC
NA,NA,TRBV4-1,13,TRBJ2-5,CASSPIYGETQYF,TGCGCCAGCAGCCCCATCTATGGAGAGACCCAGTACTTC
NA,TRBD1,TRBV19,15,TRBJ1-1,CASSPETGLNTEAFF,TGTGCCAGTAGTCCTGAGACAGGGTTGAACACTGAAGCTTTCTTT
once,TRBD2,TRBV27,15,TRBJ2-5,CASSPSGTWGETQYF,TGTGCCAGCAGTCCTAGCGGGACCTGGGGGGAGACCCAGTACTTC
few,NA,TRBV4-3,15,TRBJ1-2,CASSPNPDRRLGYTF,TGCGCCAGCAGCCCCAATCCAGACAGGAGGTTAGGCTACACCTTC
NA,TRBD1,TRBV11-2,14,TRBJ2-7,CASSQGDRVYEQYF,TGTGCCAGCAGCCAGGGGGACAGGGTCTACGAGCAGTACTTC
NA,NA,TRBV29-1,15,TRBJ1-1,CSVAYLGTLGTEAFF,TGCAGCGTTGCGTACCTTGGGACTTTGGGCACTGAAGCTTTCTTT
NA,NA,TRBV5-6,15,TRBJ2-7,CASSFTGTNTYEQYF,TGTGCCAGCAGCTTTACAGGGACTAATACCTACGAGCAGTACTTC
NA,NA,TRBV5-1,16,TRBJ2-1,CASSPISGFSYNEQFF,TGCGCCAGCAGCCCAATTAGCGGCTTCTCCTACAATGAGCAGTTCTTC
NA,NA,TRBV6-5,15,TRBJ2-7,CASTSYGGGSYEQYF,TGTGCCAGCACCTCCTATGGGGGCGGCTCCTACGAGCAGTACTTC